The 14 T cell receptor beta chains below come from one sample, sequenced in a study of blood T cell repertoires in COVID-19. Libraries were prepared by immunoSEQ multiplex PCR; TCRdb keeps only in-frame clonotypes and omits some of them. The sample records over 120,000 clones, 80% to 90% being singletons. The sequencing input was peripheral blood. These receptors originate from a man aged 50-60 years who had recovered from COVID-19.

The chain recombines TRBV5-4 with TRBJ2-7; maybe TRBD2 (5 bases). The CDR3 runs to 17 residues. Trimming stripped 0 bases from V and 6 bases from J, with 22 bases between. Per germline, CDR1 SGHNT and CDR2 YYREEE (reference sequence). CDR3 region: CASSLGGVLGELGEQYF. The CDR3 DNA reads TGTGCCAGCAGCTTGGGCGGAGTGCTCGGGGAGTTGGGCGAGCAGTACTTC.

This clone was seen a single time. V usage is TRBV4-3 and J usage is TRBJ2-5; no reliable D call. V was pared by 3 bases and J by 2 bases, with 7 bases between. The CDR3 contains 13 residues. Germline V lookup: CDR1 LGHNA, CDR2 YSLEER. CDR3 protein: CASSQSFQETQYF. The DNA for the CDR3 is TGCGCCAGCAGCCAGAGTTTTCAAGAGACCCAGTACTTC.

V gene TRBV11-1 combines with J gene TRBJ2-5; D possibly corresponds to TRBD1 (5 bases). CDR1 SGHAT and CDR2 FQDESV come from the germline V gene (reference sequence). With 3 bases removed from V and 3 bases from J, the gap between germline ends came to 11 bases. The CDR3 extends over 14 amino acids. CDR3 bases: TGTGCCAGCAGCTTTACAGGCCTAAAAGAGACCCAGTACTTC. Its protein product is CASSFTGLKETQYF.

The J gene is TRBJ2-5, the V gene TRBV7-9; D gene uncertain. Germline lookup yields CDR1 SEHNR and CDR2 FQNEAQ (reference sequence). The V and J ends lost 4 bases and 6 bases respectively, with 21 bases between them. The CDR3 consists of 16 residues. In DNA form, the CDR3 reads TGTGCCAGCAGCTACTATTTGACGAGTAACGATCAGACCCAGTACTTC. This translates into CASSYYLTSNDQTQYF.

This chain uses TRBV3-1 (or the pseudogene TRBV3-2) with TRBJ2-7; TRBD2 matches 8 bases. CDR3 length: 17 residues. After removal of 0 bases from V and 2 bases from J, the junction contained 9 bases not matched to a gene. CDR1 is LGHDT and CDR2 is YNNKEL in the germline V gene (reference sequence). CDR3 sequence: CASSQELFRGGPYEQYF. The CDR3 DNA reads TGTGCCAGCAGCCAAGAACTATTTCGGGGGGGCCCCTACGAGCAGTACTTC.

This clone was found once. This chain links TRBV4-2 with TRBJ1-4, with D unclear. The ends were cut back, 0 bases at V and 7 bases at J, with 12 bases in the middle. Germline assignment: CDR1 LGHNA and CDR2 YNFKEQ. CDR3 length: 15 residues. The CDR3 DNA is TGTGCCAGCAGCCAAGATTTCGTGGCATTTGAAAAACTGTTTTTT. Translated, it gives CASSQDFVAFEKLFF.

V usage is TRBV4-2 and J usage is TRBJ2-1, with D tentatively TRBD1 (7 bases). Trimming took off 0 bases at V and 4 bases at J, with 16 bases between the two ends. The V gene's germline CDR1 is LGHNA and CDR2 YNFKEQ. CDR3 size: 17 residues. The CDR3 coding sequence is TGTGCCAGCAGCCAAGATGGTAGGGCAGGGGGGTACAATGAGCAGTTCTTC. Its protein product is CASSQDGRAGGYNEQFF.

This chain links TRBV5-1 with TRBJ1-1, with a tentative D call TRBD1 (6 bases). The CDR3 covers 14 residues. V was cut by 1 base and J by 5 bases, with 12 bases left in between. Per germline, CDR1 SGHRS and CDR2 YFSETQ. The CDR3 region is CASSLSGRGTEAFF. CDR3 sequence (DNA): TGCGCCAGCAGCTTGTCAGGGAGGGGGACTGAAGCTTTCTTT.

The chain has TRBV3-1 (or the pseudogene TRBV3-2) and TRBJ1-1, with 10 bases that match TRBD1. Germline-derived CDR1 and CDR2 are LGHDT and YNNKEL (reference sequence). The CDR3 extends over 15 amino acids. V lost 3 bases, J lost 6 bases, and 7 bases stayed unmatched. CDR3 loop: CASSHRQGAESEAFF. For the CDR3, the DNA is TGTGCCAGCAGCCATAGACAGGGGGCTGAATCTGAAGCTTTCTTT.

The rearrangement uses TRBV10-2 and TRBJ2-7; 11 nucleotides match TRBD2. V trimming: 3 bases; J trimming: 6 bases; junction bases outside the gene matches: 7. The CDR3 is 15 residues long. The V gene's germline CDR1 is WSHSY and CDR2 SAAADI. The CDR3 reads CASSDLAGGRPEQYF. In nucleotides, the CDR3 is TGCGCCAGCAGTGATCTAGCGGGGGGAAGACCCGAGCAGTACTTC.

The CDR3 DNA reads as TGTGCCAGCAGCCAAAGACTAGCGGGACTGCACGAGCAGTACTTC. It is translated as CASSQRLAGLHEQYF. V is TRBV7-2 and J is TRBJ2-7; 11 bases align to TRBD2. Germline CDR1 SGHTA, CDR2 FQGNSA. The CDR3 contains 15 residues. V was pared by 5 bases and J by 5 bases, with 8 bases of the junction left unmatched.

The chain couples TRBV15 to TRBJ1-1, with TRBD1 matching over 9 bases. The germline V gene encodes CDR1 LNHNV and CDR2 YYDKDF (reference sequence). This CDR3 spans 15 amino acids. After removal of 3 bases from V and 3 bases from J, the junction contained 5 bases not matched to a gene. This CDR3 is CATSRLQGAYTEAFF. For the CDR3, the DNA is TGTGCCACCAGCAGGTTACAGGGGGCCTACACTGAAGCTTTCTTT.

The chain has TRBV5-6 and TRBJ2-3; D is perhaps TRBD2 (6 bases). This CDR3 comprises 14 residues. The V gene's germline CDR1 is SGHDT and CDR2 YYEEEE. Trimming removed 7 bases at V and 0 bases at J, with 12 bases between. For the CDR3, the DNA is TGTGCCAGCTGCCGGGACTTAAGCACAGATACGCAGTATTTT. Protein: CASCRDLSTDTQYF.

The chain carries TRBV5-6 and TRBJ2-2, with TRBD1 matching over 10 bases. Germline CDR1 reads SGHDT; CDR2 reads YYEEEE. V dropped 3 bases and J dropped 5; count of bases not matched to a gene: 13. There are 18 residues in the CDR3. The CDR3 bases are TGTGCCAGCAGCTCCGTCCCGGACAGGGGGATGAGGACCGGGGAGCTGTTTTTT. It codes for CASSSVPDRGMRTGELFF.